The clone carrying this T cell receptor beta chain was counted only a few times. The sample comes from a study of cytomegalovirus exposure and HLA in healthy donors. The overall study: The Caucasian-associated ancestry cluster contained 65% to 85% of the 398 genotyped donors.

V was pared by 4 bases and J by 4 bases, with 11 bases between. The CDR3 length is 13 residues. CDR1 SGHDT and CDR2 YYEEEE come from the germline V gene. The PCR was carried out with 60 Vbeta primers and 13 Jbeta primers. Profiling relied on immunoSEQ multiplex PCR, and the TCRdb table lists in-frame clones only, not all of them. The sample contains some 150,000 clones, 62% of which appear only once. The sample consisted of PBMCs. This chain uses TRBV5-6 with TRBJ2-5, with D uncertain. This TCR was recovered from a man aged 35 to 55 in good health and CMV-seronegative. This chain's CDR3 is CASSRRPGETQYF. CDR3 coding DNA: TGTGCCAGCAGCAGAAGACCGGGAGAGACCCAGTACTTC.